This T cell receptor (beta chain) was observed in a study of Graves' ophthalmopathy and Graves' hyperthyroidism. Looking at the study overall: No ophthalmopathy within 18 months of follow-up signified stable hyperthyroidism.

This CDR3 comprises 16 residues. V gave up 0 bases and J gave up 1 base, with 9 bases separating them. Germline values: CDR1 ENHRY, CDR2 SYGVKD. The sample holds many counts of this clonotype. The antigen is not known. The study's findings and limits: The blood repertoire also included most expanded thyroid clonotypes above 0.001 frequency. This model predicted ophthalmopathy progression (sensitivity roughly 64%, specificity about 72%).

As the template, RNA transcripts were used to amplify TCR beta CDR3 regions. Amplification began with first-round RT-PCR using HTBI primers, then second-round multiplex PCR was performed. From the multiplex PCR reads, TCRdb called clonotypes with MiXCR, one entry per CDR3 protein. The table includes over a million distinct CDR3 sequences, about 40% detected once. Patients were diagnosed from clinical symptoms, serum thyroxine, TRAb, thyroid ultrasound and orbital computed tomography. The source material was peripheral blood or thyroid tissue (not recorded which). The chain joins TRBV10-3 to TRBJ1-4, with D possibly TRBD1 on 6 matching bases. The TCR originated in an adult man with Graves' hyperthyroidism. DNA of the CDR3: TGTGCCATCAGTGAGTCCCTAGGGGGAACTAATGAAAAACTGTTTTTT. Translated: CAISESLGGTNEKLFF.